These 23 T cell receptor beta chains were all obtained from the same sample, sequenced in a study of CXCR3-negative and CXCR3-positive naive CD8 T cells. The authors made the TRB cDNA libraries by 5' RACE using UMI labels. TCRdb reprocessed the 5' RACE reads, with one entry per CDR3 protein and no DNA. Recorded for this sample: around 50,000 distinct CDR3 sequences. Sequences were obtained from naive CXCR3- CD8+ T cells from blood. Regarding subset: CD45RO-CCR7+CD27+CD95- naive CD8+ T cells lacking CXCR3 (TNR3-). These receptors all stem from a human donor in good health. Some clones in this sample may be carry-over from other donors' samples.

The chain combines TRBV4-2 with TRBJ2-1; checking the TCRdb D call of TRBD2 is not possible without DNA. Germline V gives CDR1 LGHNA, CDR2 YNFKEQ. The CDR3 sequence is 13 residues long. CDR3 amino acids: CASSPKRAEEQFF.

The chain has TRBV6-6 and TRBJ2-4. Germline V lookup: CDR1 MNHNY, CDR2 SVGAGI (reference sequence). The CDR3 length is 14 residues. CDR3: CASGKDLAKNIQYF.

J is TRBJ2-2 and V is TRBV6-5; TCRdb reports TRBD1, a call that lacks DNA to check it against. This CDR3 spans 13 amino acids. The germline CDR1 and CDR2 sequences are MNHEY and SVGAGI. CDR3 region: CASKRGYTGELFF.

The gene calls are TRBV20-1 and TRBJ2-2. The CDR3 is made up of 18 amino acids. Germline-derived CDR1 and CDR2 are DFQATT and SNEGSKA (reference sequence). CDR3 region: CSARDSDSGFANTGELFF.

The genes are TRBV7-9 and TRBJ2-1; no DNA is available, so the TRBD1 call from TCRdb remains unchecked. CDR3 length equals 16 residues. CDR1 and CDR2 from the germline V gene are SEHNR and FQNEAQ (reference sequence). The CDR3: CASSFSRQGARDEQFF.

This chain connects TRBV20-1 to TRBJ1-6; with no DNA, the TCRdb D assignment of TRBD1 cannot be verified. The length of the CDR3 is 16 residues. Germline CDR1 DFQATT, CDR2 SNEGSKA (reference sequence). Here the CDR3 reads CSARDLGDAYNSPLHF.

The V gene is TRBV20-1, the J gene TRBJ2-7; TCRdb returns TRBD1, unconfirmable since there is no DNA. The CDR3 is made up of 14 amino acids. Germline lookup yields CDR1 DFQATT and CDR2 SNEGSKA (reference sequence). The CDR3 protein is CSATPERTTYEQYF.

The chain combines TRBV12-3 or TRBV12-4 with TRBJ1-1; absent DNA, TCRdb's TRBD1 call cannot be checked. CDR3 length equals 16 residues. The CDR3 spells CASSPELTGTRTEAFF.

CDR3 protein: CSVGPDGPYGYTF. This chain uses TRBV29-1 with TRBJ1-2. The CDR3 is made up of 13 amino acids. The germline V gene has CDR1 SQVTM and CDR2 ANQGSEA.

The chain joins TRBV18 to TRBJ2-7; with no DNA, the TCRdb D assignment of TRBD1 cannot be verified. The germline gives CDR1 KGHSH, CDR2 LQKENI. The CDR3 contains 16 residues. The CDR3 loop is CASSPTGGGGTYEQYF.

V usage is TRBV5-4 and J usage is TRBJ2-7. This CDR3 comprises 13 residues. The germline V gene has CDR1 SGHNT and CDR2 YYREEE (reference sequence). The CDR3 loop reads CASSSQGSYEQYF.

V usage is TRBV29-1 and J usage is TRBJ2-3; TCRdb proposes TRBD2, but this gene call is untestable without DNA. Germline V CDR1 and CDR2: SQVTM, ANQGSEA. The CDR3 contains 17 residues. The CDR3 here is CSVSGRTSGGSKDTQYF.

The chain couples TRBV6-2 or TRBV6-3 to TRBJ2-7; without DNA, the TCRdb call of TRBD1 cannot be checked. Germline CDR1 MNHEY, CDR2 SVGEGT. The CDR3 runs to 16 residues. Here the CDR3 reads CASSYSSRVRTYEQYF.

This rearrangement joins TRBV30 to TRBJ2-7; TCRdb's D gene call, TRBD1, goes unchecked for lack of DNA. This CDR3 comprises 13 residues. CDR1 and CDR2 (germline): GTSNPN, SVGIG (reference sequence). CDR3 residues: CAWRTGPSYEQYF.

V gene TRBV28 combines with J gene TRBJ1-5; the D call from TCRdb, TRBD1, cannot be confirmed without DNA. Germline V gene data show CDR1 as MDHEN and CDR2 as SYDVKM. This CDR3 contains 14 residues. The CDR3 spells CASTQAGNNQPQHF.

The chain couples TRBV25-1 to TRBJ2-5; TCRdb's D gene call, TRBD1, goes unchecked for lack of DNA. Germline V gene data show CDR1 as MGHDK and CDR2 as SYGVNS. The CDR3 runs 15 residues. CDR3: CASSEIQGWSETQYF.

The chain links TRBV7-9 to TRBJ1-1. From germline, CDR1 is SEHNR and CDR2 FQNEAQ (reference sequence). The CDR3 covers 11 residues. CDR3 amino acids: CASSLELEAFF.

The chain employs TRBV29-1 and TRBJ2-2. This CDR3 comprises 12 residues. Germline V CDR1 and CDR2: SQVTM, ANQGSEA. CDR3 loop: CSGTENTGELFF.

J is TRBJ1-4 and V is TRBV29-1. The CDR3 runs 14 residues. Germline CDR1 is SQVTM and CDR2 is ANQGSEA. CDR3 region: CSVLMASTNEKLFF.

The rearrangement links TRBV24-1 to TRBJ2-6; there is no DNA to check the TCRdb D call of TRBD1. CDR3 length: 16 amino acids. Germline V lookup: CDR1 KGHDR, CDR2 SFDVKD. CDR3 amino acids: CATSPGFGSGANVLTF.

This sequence joins TRBV3-1 and TRBJ2-7. This CDR3 region has 16 residues. Per the germline V gene, CDR1 is LGHDT and CDR2 is YNNKEL (reference sequence). CDR3 region: CASSHTSGLSSYEQYF.

The rearrangement links TRBV7-9 to TRBJ2-1; without DNA, the TCRdb call of TRBD1 cannot be checked. The germline CDR1 and CDR2 sequences are SEHNR and FQNEAQ (reference sequence). There are 13 residues in the CDR3. The CDR3 sequence is CASSLQHPGEQFF.

The gene calls are TRBV20-1 and TRBJ1-1. The CDR3 extends over 14 amino acids. Per germline, CDR1 DFQATT and CDR2 SNEGSKA (reference sequence). The CDR3: CSARDGDSNTEAFF.